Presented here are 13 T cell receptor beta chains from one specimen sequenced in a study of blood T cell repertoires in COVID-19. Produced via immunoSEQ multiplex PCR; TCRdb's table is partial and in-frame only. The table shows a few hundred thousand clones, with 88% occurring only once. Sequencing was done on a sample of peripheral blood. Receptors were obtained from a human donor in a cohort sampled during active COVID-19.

The CDR3 DNA is TGCGCCAGCAGCCCATCCCATATCACGGGTCAGGGCTACACCTTC. This gives the protein CASSPSHITGQGYTF. The genes are TRBV4-3 and TRBJ1-2, with unresolved D. V was pared by 4 bases and J by 8 bases, with 20 bases between. This CDR3 contains 15 residues. Germline values: CDR1 LGHNA, CDR2 YSLEER.

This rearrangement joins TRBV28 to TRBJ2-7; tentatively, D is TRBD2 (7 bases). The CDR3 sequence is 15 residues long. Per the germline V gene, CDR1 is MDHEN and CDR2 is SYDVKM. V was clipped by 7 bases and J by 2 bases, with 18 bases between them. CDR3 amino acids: CASNPGGGPTYEQYF. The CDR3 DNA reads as TGTGCCAGCAATCCTGGGGGGGGCCCCACCTACGAGCAGTACTTC.

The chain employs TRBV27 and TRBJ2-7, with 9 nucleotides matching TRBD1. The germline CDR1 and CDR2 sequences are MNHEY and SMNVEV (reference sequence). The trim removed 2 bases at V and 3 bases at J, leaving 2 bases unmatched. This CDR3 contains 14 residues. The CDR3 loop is CASSLGGQGYEQYF. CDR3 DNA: TGTGCCAGCAGTTTAGGGGGACAGGGCTACGAGCAGTACTTC.

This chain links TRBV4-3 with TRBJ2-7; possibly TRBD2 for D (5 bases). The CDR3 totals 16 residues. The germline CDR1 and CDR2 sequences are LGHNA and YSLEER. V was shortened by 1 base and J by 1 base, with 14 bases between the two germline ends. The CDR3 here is CASSQVLGVPSYEQYF. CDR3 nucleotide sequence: TGCGCCAGCAGCCAAGTTCTCGGGGTACCTTCCTACGAGCAGTACTTC.

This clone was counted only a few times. The chain's CDR3 is CSASGGVHAEAFF. The CDR3 nucleotides read TGCAGTGCTAGTGGCGGGGTACACGCTGAAGCTTTCTTT. V and J are TRBV20-1 and TRBJ1-1; D is undetermined. Trimming removed 3 bases from V and 6 bases from J, with 14 bases in between. Germline lookup yields CDR1 DFQATT and CDR2 SNEGSKA (reference sequence). The CDR3 consists of 13 residues.

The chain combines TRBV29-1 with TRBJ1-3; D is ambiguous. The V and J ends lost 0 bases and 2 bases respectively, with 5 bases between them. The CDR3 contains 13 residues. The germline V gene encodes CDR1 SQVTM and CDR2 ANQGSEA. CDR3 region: CSVEDPAGNTIYF. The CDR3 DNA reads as TGCAGCGTTGAAGACCCAGCTGGAAACACCATATATTTT. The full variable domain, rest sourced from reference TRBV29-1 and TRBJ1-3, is SAVISQKPSRDICQRGTSLTIQCQVDSQVTMMFWYRQQPGQSLTLIATANQGSEATYESGFVIDKFPISRPNLTFSTLTVSNMSPEDSSIYLCSVEDPAGNTIYFGEGSWLTVV.

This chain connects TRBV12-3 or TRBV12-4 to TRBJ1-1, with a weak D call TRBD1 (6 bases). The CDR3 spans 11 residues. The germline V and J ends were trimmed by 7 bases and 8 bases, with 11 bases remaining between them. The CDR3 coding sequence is TGTGCCAGCACCCCCGGGACAGAAGCTTTCTTT. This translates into CASTPGTEAFF.

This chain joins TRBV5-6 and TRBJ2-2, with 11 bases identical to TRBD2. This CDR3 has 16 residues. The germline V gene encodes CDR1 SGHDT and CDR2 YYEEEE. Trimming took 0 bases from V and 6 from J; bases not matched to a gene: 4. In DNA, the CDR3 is TGTGCCAGCAGCTTGGCACTAGCGGGAGTTGCCGGGGAGCTGTTTTTT. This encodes CASSLALAGVAGELFF. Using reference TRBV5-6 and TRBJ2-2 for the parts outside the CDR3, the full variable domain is DAGVTQSPTHLIKTRGQQVTLRCSPKSGHDTVSWYQQALGQGPQFIFQYYEEEERQRGNFPDRFSGHQFPNYSSELNVNALLLGDSALYLCASSLALAGVAGELFFGEGSRLTVL.

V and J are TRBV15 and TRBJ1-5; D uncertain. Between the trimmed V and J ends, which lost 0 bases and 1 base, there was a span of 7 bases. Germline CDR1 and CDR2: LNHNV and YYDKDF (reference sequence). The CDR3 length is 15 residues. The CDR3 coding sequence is TGTGCCACCAGCAGAGATGGCAGGAGCAATCAGCCCCAGCATTTT. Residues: CATSRDGRSNQPQHF.

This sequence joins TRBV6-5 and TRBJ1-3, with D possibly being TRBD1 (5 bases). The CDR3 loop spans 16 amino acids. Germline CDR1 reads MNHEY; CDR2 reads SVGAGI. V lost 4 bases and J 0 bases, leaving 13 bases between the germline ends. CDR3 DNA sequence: TGTGCCAGCAGTTTCCTAGACAGCAGCTCTGGAAACACCATATATTTT. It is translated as CASSFLDSSSGNTIYF.

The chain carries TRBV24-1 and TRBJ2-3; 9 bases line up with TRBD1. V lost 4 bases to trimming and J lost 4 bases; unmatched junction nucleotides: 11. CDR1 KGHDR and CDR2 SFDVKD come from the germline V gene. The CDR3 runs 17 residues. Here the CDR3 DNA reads TGTGCCACCAGTGACGCGACAACAGGGGGCGCGGCAGATACGCAGTATTTT. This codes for CATSDATTGGAADTQYF.

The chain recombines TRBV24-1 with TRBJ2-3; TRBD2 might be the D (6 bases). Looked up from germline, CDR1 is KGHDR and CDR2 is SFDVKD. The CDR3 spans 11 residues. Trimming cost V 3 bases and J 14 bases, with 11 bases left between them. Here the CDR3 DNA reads TGTGCCACCAGTGATATGAGACTAGTGTATTTT. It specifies CATSDMRLVYF.

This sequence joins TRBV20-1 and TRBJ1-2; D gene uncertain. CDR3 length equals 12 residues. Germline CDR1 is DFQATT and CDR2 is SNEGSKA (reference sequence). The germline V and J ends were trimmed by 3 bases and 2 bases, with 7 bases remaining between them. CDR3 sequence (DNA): TGCAGTGCTAGTCTCCAGAACTATGGCTACACCTTC. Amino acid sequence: CSASLQNYGYTF.